These 25 T cell receptor beta chains came from one sample sequenced in a study of cytomegalovirus exposure and HLA in healthy donors. Here immunoSEQ multiplex PCR was the method, and the copy in TCRdb shows in-frame clones only, minus some. Of over 150,000 clones listed, over 85% are singletons. Sequenced material: PBMCs. These receptors were collected from a woman between 18 and 29 years old in good health and CMV-seropositive.

The CDR3 sequence is CASTAGGTSTDTQYF. The CDR3 DNA reads TGTGCCAGCACCGCGGGGGGAACTAGCACAGATACGCAGTATTTT. This chain connects TRBV6-4 to TRBJ2-3, with 8 bases lining up with TRBD2. Germline V gene data show CDR1 as MRHNA and CDR2 as SNTAGT. The CDR3 is made up of 15 amino acids. The V gene end was trimmed by 7 bases and the J gene end by 0 bases; junction bases not matched to a gene: 6.

The chain joins TRBV7-2 to TRBJ1-5; D may be TRBD1 (6 bases). The CDR3 has 15 amino acids. Germline V lookup: CDR1 SGHTA, CDR2 FQGNSA. The V and J ends lost 4 bases and 0 bases respectively, with 10 bases between them. The CDR3 DNA reads TGTGCCAGCAGCTCTCAGGGGTCTAGCAATCAGCCCCAGCATTTT. Amino acids: CASSSQGSSNQPQHF.

This clone was detected only once. The chain joins TRBV7-3 to TRBJ1-4; TRBD1 is a possible D gene (5 bases). The CDR3 contains 15 residues. CDR1 is SGHTA and CDR2 is FQGTGA in the germline V gene. Trimming stripped 2 bases from V and 5 bases from J, with 12 bases between. The CDR3 coding sequence is TGTGCCAGCAGCTTAGTTAAGAGACAGAATGAAAAACTGTTTTTT. Translation: CASSLVKRQNEKLFF.

This sequence joins TRBV9 and TRBJ2-2, with a possible D match to TRBD1 (5 bases). V lost 4 bases, J lost 6 bases, and 19 bases lay in between. The CDR3 is made up of 16 amino acids. The germline CDR1 and CDR2 sequences are SGDLS and YYNGEE. CDR3 nucleotides: TGTGCCAGCAGCCCGACAGCCGTAGTAGTCGCCGGGGAGCTGTTTTTT. Translated: CASSPTAVVVAGELFF.

The J gene is TRBJ2-2, the V gene TRBV4-1; TRBD2 matches 8 bases. Germline lookup yields CDR1 MGHRA and CDR2 YSYEKL. The V and J ends lost 4 bases and 7 bases, in that order; junction bases with no gene match: 8. This CDR3 has 15 residues. The CDR3 DNA is TGCGCCAGCAGCCGTGGAGCGGGAGTCCTCGGGGAGCTGTTTTTT. Encoded protein: CASSRGAGVLGELFF.

The genes are TRBV15 and TRBJ2-7; 8 bases match TRBD2. Germline loops: CDR1 LNHNV, CDR2 YYDKDF (reference sequence). V lost 0 bases and J lost 5; bases outside the gene matches: 3. The CDR3 length is 14 residues. CDR3 DNA sequence: TGTGCCACCAGCAGAGAATGGCGGGGGGACGAGCAGTACTTC. It is translated as CATSREWRGDEQYF. Together with reference TRBV15 and TRBJ2-7, the CDR3 gives the full variable domain: DAMVIQNPRYQVTQFGKPVTLSCSQTLNHNVMYWYQQKSSQAPKLLFHYYDKDFNNEADTPDNFQSRRPNTSFCFLDIRSPGLGDTAMYLCATSREWRGDEQYFGPGTRLTVT.

This sequence joins TRBV7-9 and TRBJ2-2; a possible D gene is TRBD1 (7 bases). V was clipped by 9 bases and J by 4 bases, with 12 bases between them. In germline, CDR1 is SEHNR, CDR2 FQNEAQ (reference sequence). The CDR3 contains 13 residues. CDR3 DNA sequence: TGTGCCAGAGACAGGGACTTCACCGGGGAGCTGTTTTTT. Its protein product is CARDRDFTGELFF.

In its sample, this clone was seen a few times. The chain is built from TRBV19 and TRBJ2-7, with 7 bases aligning to TRBD1. V dropped 2 bases and J dropped 6; count of bases not matched to a gene: 7. The CDR3 runs 14 residues. Germline V gene lookup returns CDR1 LNHDA and CDR2 SQIVND (reference sequence). The CDR3 coding sequence is TGTGCCAGTAGTATAAGGGGGCCTCTAGTCGAGCAGTACTTC. Protein sequence: CASSIRGPLVEQYF.

The V gene is TRBV6-1, the J gene TRBJ2-1; 7 bases align to TRBD1. V shed 3 bases and J 0 bases; nucleotides not matched to a gene: 11. CDR1 and CDR2 from the germline V gene are MNHNS and SASEGT. CDR3 length: 18 residues. In DNA, the CDR3 is TGTGCCAGCAGTGACGGCGACAGGGTAGGGAGCTCCTACAATGAGCAGTTCTTC. Amino acid sequence: CASSDGDRVGSSYNEQFF.

The rearrangement links TRBV30 to TRBJ2-7; 7 positions match TRBD2. The CDR3 loop spans 14 amino acids. J gave up 0 bases and V 5 bases, and 7 bases lay outside the gene matches. The germline gives CDR1 GTSNPN, CDR2 SVGIG (reference sequence). This CDR3 reads CAWAAGQSSYEQYF. The CDR3 DNA reads as TGTGCCTGGGCAGCGGGGCAGAGCTCCTACGAGCAGTACTTC.

This sequence joins TRBV27 and TRBJ2-5; 7 bases map to TRBD1. The CDR3 runs to 15 residues. CDR1 is MNHEY, CDR2 SMNVEV, per germline (reference sequence). V shed 5 bases and J 5 bases; nucleotides not matched to a gene: 11. CDR3 in DNA: TGTGCCAGCAGTCGGGAAGGGGGCTTTTTGGAGACCCAGTACTTC. Its protein is CASSREGGFLETQYF.

The chain is built from TRBV7-3 and TRBJ2-3, with TRBD2 matching over 13 bases. The J segment lost 1 base and the V segment lost 5 bases, leaving 3 bases of the junction unmatched. This CDR3 is 16 amino acids long. Germline V gene sequence: CDR1 SGHTA, CDR2 FQGTGA. The CDR3 DNA is TGTGCCAGCAGCCGACTAGCGGGAGGCGGCACAGATACGCAGTATTTT. Encoded protein: CASSRLAGGGTDTQYF.

The chain links TRBV5-4 to TRBJ2-6, with a tentative D call TRBD2 (6 bases). Germline V gene data show CDR1 as SGHNT and CDR2 as YYREEE (reference sequence). V dropped 0 bases and J dropped 0 bases, with 13 bases sitting between them. CDR3 length: 18 residues. CDR3 loop: CASSLALRGTSGANVLTF. The CDR3 region has the DNA TGTGCCAGCAGCTTGGCCTTACGGGGGACCTCTGGGGCCAACGTCCTGACTTTC.

This clone was counted at least ten times. CDR3 amino acids: CASSFGGGQDNQPQHF. DNA of the CDR3: TGTGCCAGCAGCTTTGGCGGCGGGCAGGACAATCAGCCCCAGCATTTT. The rearrangement links TRBV7-2 to TRBJ1-5; D call uncertain. The CDR3 sequence is 16 residues long. From germline, CDR1 is SGHTA and CDR2 FQGNSA. V lost 3 bases, J lost 3 bases, and 15 bases lay in between.

The chain uses TRBV19 and TRBJ2-1, with 8 bases matching TRBD2. The V gene end was trimmed by 10 bases and the J gene end by 3 bases; junction bases not matched to a gene: 11. CDR3 length: 15 residues. In germline, CDR1 is LNHDA, CDR2 SQIVND (reference sequence). CDR3 nucleotide sequence: TGTGCCACCGCCGCTGTGACTAGCGACTACAATGAGCAGTTCTTC. Its protein is CATAAVTSDYNEQFF.

This clone came up a few times. The J gene is TRBJ1-1, the V gene TRBV28; 7 positions match TRBD1. Trimming cost V 10 bases and J 6 bases; bases outside gene matches: 11. The CDR3 covers 13 residues. The germline V gene encodes CDR1 MDHEN and CDR2 SYDVKM. This chain's CDR3 is CATTTGVFAEAFF. DNA for the CDR3: TGTGCCACCACCACAGGGGTTTTCGCTGAAGCTTTCTTT.

This clone was recorded once. This chain uses TRBV5-1 with TRBJ2-2; 8 bases line up with TRBD2. The CDR3 sequence is 16 residues long. J lost 5 bases, V lost 4 bases, and 10 bases had no gene match. Germline lookup yields CDR1 SGHRS and CDR2 YFSETQ. The CDR3 coding sequence is TGCGCCAGCAGCGCCGCATGGGCGGGAGGTACCGGGGAGCTGTTTTTT. Translating it yields CASSAAWAGGTGELFF. Based on the CDR3 plus reference TRBV5-1 and TRBJ2-2, the full variable domain is KAGVTQTPRYLIKTRGQQVTLSCSPISGHRSVSWYQQTPGQGLQFLFEYFSETQRNKGNFPGRFSGRQFSNSRSEMNVSTLELGDSALYLCASSAAWAGGTGELFFGEGSRLTVL.

This clone was seen a handful of times. The rearrangement uses TRBV18 and TRBJ2-7; TRBD1 aligns across 7 bases. This CDR3 contains 14 residues. Trimming removed 8 bases from V and 2 bases from J; junction bases left unmatched: 9. Germline V lookup: CDR1 KGHSH, CDR2 LQKENI. CDR3 bases: TGTGCCAGCCACTCCGGGACAGCCACCTACGAGCAGTACTTC. Amino acid sequence: CASHSGTATYEQYF.

The CDR3 here is CASSFGISGTYEQYF. DNA of the CDR3: TGTGCCAGCAGCTTTGGGATTAGCGGGACCTACGAGCAGTACTTC. The chain recombines TRBV5-4 with TRBJ2-7; 8 bases are a match to TRBD2. The V gene end was trimmed by 2 bases and the J gene end by 2 bases; junction bases not matched to a gene: 6. The CDR3 runs to 15 residues. The germline V gene encodes CDR1 SGHNT and CDR2 YYREEE (reference sequence).

V and J are TRBV15 and TRBJ2-7; unclear D gene. The CDR3 is 15 amino acids. CDR1 is LNHNV, CDR2 YYDKDF, per germline (reference sequence). Trimming shortened V by 0 bases and J by 0 bases, and 9 bases separated the two germline ends. CDR3 region: CATSRDLESSYEQYF. CDR3 nucleotide sequence: TGTGCCACCAGCAGAGATTTAGAGAGCTCCTACGAGCAGTACTTC.

The genes are TRBV19 and TRBJ1-2; D is undetermined. In germline, CDR1 is LNHDA, CDR2 SQIVND (reference sequence). The V gene lost 3 bases and the J gene lost 3 bases, with 8 bases spanning the gap. The CDR3 consists of 13 residues. CDR3 in amino acids: CASSMNGDYGYTF. CDR3 sequence (DNA): TGTGCCAGTAGTATGAATGGAGACTATGGCTACACCTTC.

The gene calls are TRBV28 and TRBJ2-7, with D possibly being TRBD2 (5 bases). This CDR3 contains 16 residues. Germline CDR1 reads MDHEN; CDR2 reads SYDVKM. V was clipped by 5 bases and J by 0 bases, with 17 bases between them. DNA of the CDR3: TGTGCCAGCAGTCGGGGTCAAGGGTCGACCTCCTACGAGCAGTACTTC. Its translation is CASSRGQGSTSYEQYF. The whole variable domain, filled in from reference TRBV28 and TRBJ2-7, reads DVKVTQSSRYLVKRTGEKVFLECVQDMDHENMFWYRQDPGLGLRLIYFSYDVKMKEKGDIPEGYSVSREKKERFSLILESASTNQTSMYLCASSRGQGSTSYEQYFGPGTRLTVT.

The chain employs TRBV28 and TRBJ1-1; 8 bases agree with TRBD1. Germline V gene lookup returns CDR1 MDHEN and CDR2 SYDVKM. CDR3 length: 16 amino acids. The V gene end was trimmed by 1 base and the J gene end by 5 bases; junction bases not matched to a gene: 9. The chain's CDR3 is CASSLSTTGVRTEAFF. The CDR3 nucleotides read TGTGCCAGCAGTTTATCCACGACAGGGGTGAGAACTGAAGCTTTCTTT.

The chain carries TRBV14 and TRBJ2-3, with D perhaps matching TRBD1 (6 bases). Germline assignment: CDR1 SGHDN and CDR2 FVKESK. This CDR3 contains 14 residues. V was trimmed by 3 bases and J by 6 bases, leaving 13 bases between them. This chain's CDR3 is CASSQTTGPDTQYF. CDR3 coding DNA: TGTGCCAGCAGCCAGACTACAGGGCCCGATACGCAGTATTTT.

A few counts support this clone. The V gene is TRBV27, the J gene TRBJ2-7; 7 nucleotides match TRBD1. This CDR3 has 13 amino acids. The V gene end was trimmed by 5 bases and the J gene end by 7 bases; junction bases not matched to a gene: 8. Germline V lookup: CDR1 MNHEY, CDR2 SMNVEV (reference sequence). The CDR3 coding sequence is TGTGCCAGCAGTACGACAGGGCGGTGGGAGCAGTACTTC. Protein product: CASSTTGRWEQYF.